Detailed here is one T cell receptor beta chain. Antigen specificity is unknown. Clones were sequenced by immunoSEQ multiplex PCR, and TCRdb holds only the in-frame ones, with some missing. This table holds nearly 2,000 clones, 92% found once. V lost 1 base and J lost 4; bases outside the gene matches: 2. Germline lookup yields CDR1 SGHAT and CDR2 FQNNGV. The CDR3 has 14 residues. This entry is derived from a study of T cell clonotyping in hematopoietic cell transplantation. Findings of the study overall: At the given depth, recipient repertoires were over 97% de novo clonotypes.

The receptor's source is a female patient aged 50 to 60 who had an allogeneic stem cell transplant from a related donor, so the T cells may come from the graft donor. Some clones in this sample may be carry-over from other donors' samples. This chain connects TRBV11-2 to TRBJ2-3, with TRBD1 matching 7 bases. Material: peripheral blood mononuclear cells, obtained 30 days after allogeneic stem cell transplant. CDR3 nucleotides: TGTGCCAGCAGCTTAGGAGGGGGCCCAGATACGCAGTATTTT. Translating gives CASSLGGGPDTQYF.